The next 30 T cell receptor beta chains were all read from a single sample in a study of early T cells in non-severe SARS-CoV-2 infection. A single record per CDR3 protein comes from TCRdb applying MiXCR to the 5' RACE reads. The sample lists tens of thousands of distinct CDR3 sequences, 5% to 6.5% occurring once. The specimen was whole blood. Receptors were obtained from an adult who was a healthcare worker with PCR-confirmed SARS-CoV-2 infection or an uninfected control (not recorded which).

There are many counts of this clonotype. The rearrangement joins TRBV7-7 to TRBJ2-5; no reliable D call. Trimming removed 1 base at V and 2 bases at J, with 8 bases between. The CDR3 extends over 14 amino acids. CDR1 and CDR2 from the germline V gene are SSHAT and FNYEAQ (reference sequence). In DNA form, the CDR3 reads TGTGCCAGCAGCTTAGGAGTACTACAAGAGACCCAGTACTTC. This sequence encodes CASSLGVLQETQYF.

This clonotype was counted ten times or more. The chain couples TRBV30 to TRBJ1-1; D is unclear. The CDR3 extends over 11 amino acids. The germline V gene has CDR1 GTSNPN and CDR2 SVGIG (reference sequence). The V end was cut by 8 bases, the J end by 2 bases, with 9 bases between. DNA of the CDR3: TGTGCCCAAACGTCTAACACTGAAGCTTTCTTT. Residues: CAQTSNTEAFF.

The table lists this clonotype with many counts. This sequence joins TRBV12-3 or TRBV12-4 and TRBJ1-1, with 7 bases fitting TRBD1. The junction had 3 bases not matched to a gene; V was cut back by 6 bases and J by 5 bases. The CDR3 contains 12 residues. As DNA, the CDR3 is TGTGCCAGCAGCTCAGGGGGTACTGAAGCTTTCTTT. Its translation: CASSSGGTEAFF.

Ten or more counts support this clonotype. The chain has TRBV7-3 and TRBJ2-3; 7 positions agree with TRBD1. This CDR3 has 14 residues. Looked up from germline, CDR1 is SGHTA and CDR2 is FQGTGA. J gave up 4 bases and V 4 bases, and 5 bases lay outside the gene matches. CDR3 in DNA: TGTGCCAGCAGCTCTGTAGGGGGCGCAGATACGCAGTATTTT. Its protein is CASSSVGGADTQYF.

This clonotype was counted between two and nine times. This CDR3 is CASNLWGTEAFF. CDR3 nucleotides: TGTGCCAGCAACCTTTGGGGAACTGAAGCTTTCTTT. The chain combines TRBV5-5 with TRBJ1-1; D not resolved. Germline CDR1 and CDR2: SGHKS and YYEKEE (reference sequence). The V gene lost 6 bases and the J gene lost 5 bases, with 11 bases spanning the gap. The CDR3 sequence is 12 residues long. Supplemented by reference TRBV5-5 and TRBJ1-1, the full variable domain reads DAGVTQSPTHLIKTRGQQVTLRCSPISGHKSVSWYQQVLGQGPQFIFQYYEKEERGRGNFPDRFSARQFPNYSSELNVNALLLGDSALYLCASNLWGTEAFFGQGTRLTVV.

This clonotype was observed many times. The rearrangement joins TRBV7-9 to TRBJ1-1; D is undetermined. V lost 1 base to trimming and J lost 5 bases, with 8 bases between them. Germline lookup yields CDR1 SEHNR and CDR2 FQNEAQ (reference sequence). The CDR3 loop spans 13 amino acids. Written as DNA, the CDR3 is TGTGCCAGCAGCTTAGTTGCGGAGACTGAAGCTTTCTTT. Protein: CASSLVAETEAFF.

This clonotype came up many times. The CDR3: CASSYPGDYEQYF. CDR3 bases: TGTGCCAGCAGTTACCCGGGTGACTACGAGCAGTACTTC. The chain employs TRBV6-5 and TRBJ2-7, with D unresolved. The CDR3 runs to 13 residues. Between the trimmed V and J ends, which lost 2 bases and 3 bases, there was a span of 8 bases. From germline, CDR1 is MNHEY and CDR2 SVGAGI.

In this sample, this clonotype turned up many times. The rearrangement joins TRBV6-4 to TRBJ2-7; D is possibly TRBD2 (5 bases). The V gene lost 3 bases and the J gene lost 7 bases, with 13 bases spanning the gap. The CDR3 extends over 13 amino acids. CDR1 and CDR2 from the germline V gene are MRHNA and SNTAGT. CDR3: CASSDTSTGEQYF. CDR3 nucleotides: TGTGCCAGCAGTGATACATCCACGGGGGAGCAGTACTTC.

This clonotype appeared a few times. The rearrangement joins TRBV7-8 to TRBJ2-2; D might be TRBD1 or TRBD2, each matching 5 bases. V was pared by 0 bases and J by 1 base, with 9 bases between. The CDR3 contains 16 residues. Germline loops: CDR1 SGHVS, CDR2 FQNEAQ. CDR3: CASSLAGTWNTGELFF. The DNA for the CDR3 is TGTGCCAGCAGCTTAGCCGGGACCTGGAACACCGGGGAGCTGTTTTTT.

This clonotype rates as medium-sized. This chain links TRBV7-9 with TRBJ2-1, with D uncertain. Looked up from germline, CDR1 is SEHNR and CDR2 is FQNEAQ (reference sequence). The CDR3 is 11 amino acids. V was clipped by 1 base and J by 10 bases, with 5 bases between them. CDR3 residues: CASSLGDEQFF. The CDR3 bases are TGTGCCAGCAGCTTAGGAGACGAGCAGTTCTTC.

This clonotype has a count of ten or more. The gene calls are TRBV5-4 and TRBJ2-1, with no clear D. Germline V gene lookup returns CDR1 SGHNT and CDR2 YYREEE (reference sequence). Trimming left V 0 bases short and J 2 bases short, with 18 bases between. CDR3 length: 18 amino acids. The CDR3 region is CASSLADGAVNPYNEQFF. Here the CDR3 DNA reads TGTGCCAGCAGCTTGGCCGACGGCGCAGTCAACCCCTACAATGAGCAGTTCTTC.

This clonotype was recorded at least ten times. The chain employs TRBV5-6 and TRBJ2-3; perhaps TRBD1 as D (5 bases). Germline assignment: CDR1 SGHDT and CDR2 YYEEEE. Trimming took 2 bases from V and 4 from J, leaving 14 bases between them. This CDR3 has 15 amino acids. The CDR3 sequence is CASSLLPGRADTQYF. DNA for the CDR3: TGTGCCAGCAGCTTACTCCCGGGCAGGGCAGATACGCAGTATTTT.

This clonotype has ten or more counts. The genes are TRBV3-1 and TRBJ1-2; the D gene is possibly TRBD1 (5 bases). Germline V CDR1 and CDR2: LGHDT, YNNKEL (reference sequence). The length of the CDR3 is 13 residues. Between the trimmed V and J ends, which lost 4 bases and 4 bases, there was a span of 10 bases. DNA for the CDR3: TGTGCCAGCAGCCCGCAGAGGGGCTATGGCTACACCTTC. It translates to CASSPQRGYGYTF.

This clonotype was counted at least ten times. The chain joins TRBV6-6 to TRBJ1-2, with 8 bases matching TRBD1. This CDR3 contains 14 residues. Trimming cost V 6 bases and J 7 bases; bases outside gene matches: 10. Germline CDR1 and CDR2: MNHNY and SVGAGI (reference sequence). In DNA form, the CDR3 reads TGTGCCAGCAGGACAGGGGCGTCGCTTCTTGGCTACACCTTC. As protein: CASRTGASLLGYTF.

There are many counts of this clonotype. The V call is TRBV6-6, the J call TRBJ2-3, with unresolved D. This CDR3 is 12 amino acids long. Trimming stripped 7 bases from V and 2 bases from J, with 7 bases between. Germline loops: CDR1 MNHNY, CDR2 SVGAGI (reference sequence). CDR3 nucleotide sequence: TGTGCCAGCACATCGTACACAGATACGCAGTATTTT. Protein: CASTSYTDTQYF.

The chain links TRBV20-1 to TRBJ2-7, with TRBD1 matching 9 bases. The V gene end was trimmed by 3 bases and the J gene end by 0 bases; junction bases not matched to a gene: 12. Germline V lookup: CDR1 DFQATT, CDR2 SNEGSKA (reference sequence). The CDR3 has 17 amino acids. The CDR3 DNA is TGCAGTGCTAGGACCCCTGGGACAGGGAAGGGCTCCTACGAGCAGTACTTC. Protein sequence: CSARTPGTGKGSYEQYF.

A few counts support this clonotype. The chain couples TRBV11-2 to TRBJ2-1; 8 nucleotides line up with TRBD2. Losses at the gene ends were 2 bases for V and 6 bases for J; bases not matched to a gene: 9. In germline, CDR1 is SGHAT, CDR2 FQNNGV. The CDR3 totals 16 residues. For the CDR3, the DNA is TGTGCCAGCAGCTTACTCGGCGGGGGGACCGGCAATGAGCAGTTCTTC. As protein: CASSLLGGGTGNEQFF.

In its sample, this clonotype was seen many times. The chain is built from TRBV27 and TRBJ2-3; 8 nucleotides line up with TRBD2. Germline V gene sequence: CDR1 MNHEY, CDR2 SMNVEV (reference sequence). With V trimmed by 6 bases and J by 4 bases, 6 bases remained unmatched. The CDR3 runs 14 residues. CDR3 amino acids: CASSSPGLADTQYF. In nucleotides, the CDR3 is TGTGCCAGCAGCTCCCCGGGACTAGCAGATACGCAGTATTTT.

In this sample, this clonotype turned up many times. V is TRBV6-6 and J is TRBJ2-2; 7 nucleotides align to TRBD1. CDR1 MNHNY and CDR2 SVGAGI come from the germline V gene (reference sequence). This CDR3 comprises 15 residues. V lost 4 bases, J lost 1 base, and 3 bases stayed unmatched. The DNA of the CDR3 is TGTGCCAGCAGTTTGACAGGGATGAACACCGGGGAGCTGTTTTTT. Translating it yields CASSLTGMNTGELFF.

This clonotype was found a few times. The chain links TRBV7-8 to TRBJ2-1, with TRBD2 identical over 8 bases. Germline assignment: CDR1 SGHVS and CDR2 FQNEAQ. V lost 5 bases to trimming and J lost 6 bases; unmatched junction nucleotides: 12. The CDR3 spans 16 residues. The CDR3 DNA sequence: TGTGCCAGCAGCCCGCGGACTAGCTATTCTCCCAATGAGCAGTTCTTC. Protein sequence: CASSPRTSYSPNEQFF.

The rearrangement uses TRBV4-1 and TRBJ1-6, with D possibly TRBD1 on 5 matching bases. The CDR3 runs 14 residues. Per germline, CDR1 MGHRA and CDR2 YSYEKL. V shed 3 bases and J shed 10 bases, with 13 bases lying between them. The CDR3 bases are TGCGCCAGCAGCCAGACAGTAGCTACCTCACCCCTCCACTTT. It yields the protein CASSQTVATSPLHF.

This clonotype was seen ten or more times. The chain is built from TRBV7-2 and TRBJ2-7; 7 bases are a match to TRBD2. The CDR3 extends over 14 amino acids. Germline CDR1 reads SGHTA; CDR2 reads FQGNSA. V was clipped by 4 bases and J by 1 base; unmatched bases: 4. The CDR3 coding sequence is TGTGCCAGCAGCTCCCCGGGAGGATCCTACGAGCAGTACTTC. This encodes CASSSPGGSYEQYF.

Many counts were recorded for this clonotype. This chain connects TRBV12-3 or TRBV12-4 to TRBJ1-3; D may be TRBD1 (6 bases). Trimming stripped 6 bases from V and 2 bases from J, with 14 bases between. This CDR3 is 15 amino acids long. The CDR3 reads CASRQRGVAGNTIYF. As DNA, the CDR3 is TGTGCCAGCAGGCAAAGGGGGGTAGCTGGAAACACCATATATTTT.

Worth noting for this clonotype: Just one base apart from a much larger clone, this may be a read error. The J gene is TRBJ2-3, the V gene TRBV27; perhaps TRBD1 as D (5 bases). Looked up from germline, CDR1 is MNHEY and CDR2 is SMNVEV (reference sequence). The CDR3 covers 15 residues. The V end was cut by 7 bases, the J end by 2 bases, with 16 bases between. The CDR3 region is CASNFLVGDTDTQYF. The CDR3 DNA sequence: TGTGCCAGCAATTTTCTCGTAGGGGACACAGATACGCAGTATTTT.

At least ten counts were recorded for this clonotype. This chain connects TRBV13 to TRBJ2-7, with 9 bases aligning to TRBD1. Germline V gene lookup returns CDR1 PRHDT and CDR2 FYEKMQ (reference sequence). The CDR3 sequence is 16 residues long. V lost 2 bases, J lost 2 bases, and 7 bases stayed unmatched. CDR3 DNA: TGTGCCAGCAGCTTATCGGAAGGACAGGGGCCCTACGAGCAGTACTTC. Protein product: CASSLSEGQGPYEQYF. Supplemented by reference TRBV13 and TRBJ2-7, the full variable domain reads AAGVIQSPRHLIKEKRETATLKCYPIPRHDTVYWYQQGPGQDPQFLISFYEKMQSDKGSIPDRFSAQQFSDYHSELNMSSLELGDSALYFCASSLSEGQGPYEQYFGPGTRLTVT.

This clonotype has a count of ten or more. The V gene is TRBV11-3, the J gene TRBJ1-1, with D possibly being TRBD1 (6 bases). In germline, CDR1 is SGHNT, CDR2 YENEEA. The CDR3 loop spans 14 amino acids. Trimming stripped 0 bases from V and 6 bases from J, with 11 bases between. In DNA form, the CDR3 reads TGTGCCAGCAGCTTAGAACCAGGGGCACCTGAAGCTTTCTTT. It is translated as CASSLEPGAPEAFF.

This clonotype appeared many times. A junction boundary mismatches the germline segment, possibly from a read error. The CDR3 nucleotides read TGTGCCGGTTTAAGTGGTGGACTTTTT. It yields the protein CAGLSGGLF. The V gene is TRBV15, the J gene TRBJ1-5; no clear D. This CDR3 contains 9 residues. Germline assignment: CDR1 LNHNV and CDR2 YYDKDF (reference sequence).

This clonotype was detected ten times or more. The chain combines TRBV25-1 with TRBJ2-7; D remains unclear. V lost 3 bases to trimming and J lost 3 bases, with 15 bases between them. CDR1 is MGHDK, CDR2 SYGVNS, per germline. The CDR3 runs 15 residues. DNA of the CDR3: TGTGCCAGCAGTGAGTTCGGTTTATCTGTCTACGAGCAGTACTTC. This gives the protein CASSEFGLSVYEQYF.

By frequency in the sample, this clonotype is medium-sized. J is TRBJ1-2 and V is TRBV9; no clear D gene. The length of the CDR3 is 13 residues. CDR1 SGDLS and CDR2 YYNGEE come from the germline V gene. V lost 0 bases and J lost 6, with 9 bases in between. In DNA form, the CDR3 reads TGTGCCAGCAGCGTAGTTTGGTCTGATGGCTACACCTTC. It encodes CASSVVWSDGYTF.

The sample holds many counts of this clonotype. The J gene is TRBJ1-5, the V gene TRBV6-2 or TRBV6-3; the D gene is possibly TRBD1 (6 bases). V lost 2 bases and J 3 bases, leaving 11 bases between the germline ends. Germline V lookup: CDR1 MNHEY, CDR2 SVGEGT. This CDR3 is built from 15 residues. The CDR3 loop reads CASSYRDTLNQPQHF. DNA of the CDR3: TGTGCCAGCAGTTACAGGGACACCCTCAATCAGCCCCAGCATTTT.